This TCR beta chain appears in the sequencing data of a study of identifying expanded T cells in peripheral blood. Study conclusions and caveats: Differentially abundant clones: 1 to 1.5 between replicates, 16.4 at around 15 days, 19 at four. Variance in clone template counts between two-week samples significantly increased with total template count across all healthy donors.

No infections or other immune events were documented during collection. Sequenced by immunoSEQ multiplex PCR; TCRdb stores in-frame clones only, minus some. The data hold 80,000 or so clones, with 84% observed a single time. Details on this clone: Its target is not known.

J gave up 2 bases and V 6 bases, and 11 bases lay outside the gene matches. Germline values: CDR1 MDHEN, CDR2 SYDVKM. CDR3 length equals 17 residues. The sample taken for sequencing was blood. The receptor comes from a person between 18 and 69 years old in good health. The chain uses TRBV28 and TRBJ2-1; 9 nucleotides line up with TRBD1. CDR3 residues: CASSRPPGQGTYNEQFF. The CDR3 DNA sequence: TGTGCCAGCAGCCGACCACCGGGACAGGGAACCTACAATGAGCAGTTCTTC.